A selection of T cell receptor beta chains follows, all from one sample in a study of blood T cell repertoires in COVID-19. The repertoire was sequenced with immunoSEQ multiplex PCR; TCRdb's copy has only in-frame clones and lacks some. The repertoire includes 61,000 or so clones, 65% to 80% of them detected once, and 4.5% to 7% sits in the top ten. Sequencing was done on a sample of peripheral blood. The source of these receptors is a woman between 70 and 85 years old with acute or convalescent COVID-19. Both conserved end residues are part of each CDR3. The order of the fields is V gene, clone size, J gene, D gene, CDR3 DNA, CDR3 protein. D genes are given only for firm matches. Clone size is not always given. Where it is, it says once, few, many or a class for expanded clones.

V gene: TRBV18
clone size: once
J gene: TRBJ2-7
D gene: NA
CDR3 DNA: TGTGCCAGCTCACCTGCCGGGAATTACGAGCAGTACTTC
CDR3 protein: CASSPAGNYEQYF

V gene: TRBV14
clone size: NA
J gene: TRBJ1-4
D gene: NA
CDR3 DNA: TGTGCCAGCAGCCAAGATTCAGGAAAACTGTTTTTT
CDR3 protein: CASSQDSGKLFF

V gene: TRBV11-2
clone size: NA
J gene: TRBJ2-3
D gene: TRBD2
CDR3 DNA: TGTGCCAGCAGCTTATTTGCGGGGGGGCCAGATACGCAGTATTTT
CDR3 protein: CASSLFAGGPDTQYF

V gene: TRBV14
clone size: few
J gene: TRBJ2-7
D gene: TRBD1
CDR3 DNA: TGTGCCAGCAGCCCTCTTGGGACAGAGTACTACGAGCAGTACTTC
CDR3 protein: CASSPLGTEYYEQYF

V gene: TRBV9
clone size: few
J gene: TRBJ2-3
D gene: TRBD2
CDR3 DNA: TGTGCCAGCGCCCAGGGCGGGGGGGCCTCTGGCACAGATACGCAGTATTTT
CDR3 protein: CASAQGGGASGTDTQYF

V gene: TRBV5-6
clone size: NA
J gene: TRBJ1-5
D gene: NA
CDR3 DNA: TGTGCCAGCAGCTTAGCCCGCAATCAGCCCCAGCATTTT
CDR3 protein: CASSLARNQPQHF

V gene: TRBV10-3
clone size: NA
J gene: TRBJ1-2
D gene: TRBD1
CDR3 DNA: TGTGCCATCAGCGGAAAACCTCCGGGACAGGGAGCTAACTATGGCTACACCTTC
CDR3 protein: CAISGKPPGQGANYGYTF

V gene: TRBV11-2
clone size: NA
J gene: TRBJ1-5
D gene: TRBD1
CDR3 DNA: TGTGCCAGCAGCAAGACCCGACAGGGCCTCGACGACAGTCAGCCCCAGCATTTT
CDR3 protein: CASSKTRQGLDDSQPQHF

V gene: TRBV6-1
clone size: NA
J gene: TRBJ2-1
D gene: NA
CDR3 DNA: TGTGCCAGCAGTGATCCCCGGGACTCTCCGGTTAGCTCCTACAATGAGCAGTTCTTC
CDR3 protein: CASSDPRDSPVSSYNEQFF

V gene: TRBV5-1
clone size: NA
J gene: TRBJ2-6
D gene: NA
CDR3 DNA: TGCGCCAGCAGCCTCAGGACAGCGCTCTCTGGGGCCAACGTCCTGACTTTC
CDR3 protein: CASSLRTALSGANVLTF

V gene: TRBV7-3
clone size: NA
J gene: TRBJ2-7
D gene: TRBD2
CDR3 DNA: TGTGCCAGCAGCCCGGGACTAGCGGGGGAGCGGGGCGAGCAGTACTTC
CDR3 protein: CASSPGLAGERGEQYF

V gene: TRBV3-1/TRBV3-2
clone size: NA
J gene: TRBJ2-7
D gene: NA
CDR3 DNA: TGTGCCAGCAGCCAAGGGGGAAGTCAGGGCGAGCAGTACTTC
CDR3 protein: CASSQGGSQGEQYF

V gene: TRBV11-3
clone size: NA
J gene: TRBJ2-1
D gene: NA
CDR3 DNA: TGTGCCAGCAGCTTAGGGGAGGGCAGGGGTCCCCACAATGAGCAGTTCTTC
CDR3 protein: CASSLGEGRGPHNEQFF

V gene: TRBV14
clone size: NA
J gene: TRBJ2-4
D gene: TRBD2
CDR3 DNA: TGTGCCAGCAGCCAAGGCGGGGGATTCGGCATTCAGTACTTC
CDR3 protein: CASSQGGGFGIQYF

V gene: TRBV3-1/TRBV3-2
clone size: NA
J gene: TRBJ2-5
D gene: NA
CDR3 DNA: TGTGCCAGCAGCCGTGGGATAGCGGAGACCCAGTACTTC
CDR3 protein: CASSRGIAETQYF

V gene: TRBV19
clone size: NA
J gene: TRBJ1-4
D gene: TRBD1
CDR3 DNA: TGTGCCAGTATCTCAGACAGGGGTGATGAAAAACTGTTTTTT
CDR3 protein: CASISDRGDEKLFF